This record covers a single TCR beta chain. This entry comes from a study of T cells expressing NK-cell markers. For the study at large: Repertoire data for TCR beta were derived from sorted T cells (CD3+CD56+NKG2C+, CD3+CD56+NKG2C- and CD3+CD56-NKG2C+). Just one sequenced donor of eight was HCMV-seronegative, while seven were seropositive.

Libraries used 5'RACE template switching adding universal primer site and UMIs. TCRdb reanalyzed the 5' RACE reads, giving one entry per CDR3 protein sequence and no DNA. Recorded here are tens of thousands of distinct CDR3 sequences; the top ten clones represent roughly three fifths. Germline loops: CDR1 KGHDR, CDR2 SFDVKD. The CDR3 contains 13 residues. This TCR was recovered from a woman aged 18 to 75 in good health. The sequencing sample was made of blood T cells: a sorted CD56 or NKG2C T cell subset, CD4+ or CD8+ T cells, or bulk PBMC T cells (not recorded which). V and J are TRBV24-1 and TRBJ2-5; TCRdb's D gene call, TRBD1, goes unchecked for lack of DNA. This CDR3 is CATSDTGKETQYF.